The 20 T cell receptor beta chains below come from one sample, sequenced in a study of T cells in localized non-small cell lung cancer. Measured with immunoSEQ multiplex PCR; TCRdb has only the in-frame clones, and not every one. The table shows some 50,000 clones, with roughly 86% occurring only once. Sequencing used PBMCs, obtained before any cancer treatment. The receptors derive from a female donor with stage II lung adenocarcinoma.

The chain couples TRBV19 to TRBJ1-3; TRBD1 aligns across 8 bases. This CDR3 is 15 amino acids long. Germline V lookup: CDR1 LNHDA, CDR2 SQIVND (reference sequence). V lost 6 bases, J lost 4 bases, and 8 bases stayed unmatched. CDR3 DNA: TGTGCCAGTAGCCCGGACAGGGCATGGGGAAACACCATATATTTT. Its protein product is CASSPDRAWGNTIYF.

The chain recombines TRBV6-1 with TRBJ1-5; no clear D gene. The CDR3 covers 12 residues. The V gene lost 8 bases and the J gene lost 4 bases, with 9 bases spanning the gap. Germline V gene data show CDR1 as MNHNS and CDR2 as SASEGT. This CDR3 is CASRTLNQPQHF. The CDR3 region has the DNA TGTGCCAGCCGTACTCTAAATCAGCCCCAGCATTTT.

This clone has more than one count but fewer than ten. In DNA form, the CDR3 reads TGCGCCAGCAGCTCCGGCGGAGGGGAAGGGACCCAGTACTTC. Protein sequence: CASSSGGGEGTQYF. The rearrangement links TRBV5-1 to TRBJ2-5; D is perhaps TRBD2 (6 bases). The CDR3 length is 14 residues. V lost 3 bases and J 7 bases, leaving 16 bases between the germline ends. Germline values: CDR1 SGHRS, CDR2 YFSETQ.

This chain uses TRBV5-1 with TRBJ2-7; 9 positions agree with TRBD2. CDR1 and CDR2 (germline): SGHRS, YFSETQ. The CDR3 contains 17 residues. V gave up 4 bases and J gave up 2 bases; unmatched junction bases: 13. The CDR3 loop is CASSPPPSGGNPYEQYF. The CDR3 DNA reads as TGCGCCAGCAGCCCACCCCCAAGCGGGGGGAACCCCTACGAGCAGTACTTC.

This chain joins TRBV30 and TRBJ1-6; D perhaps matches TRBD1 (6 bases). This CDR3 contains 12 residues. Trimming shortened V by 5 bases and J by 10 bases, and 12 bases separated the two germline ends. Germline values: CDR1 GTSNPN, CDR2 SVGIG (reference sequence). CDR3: CAWGQTDSPLHF. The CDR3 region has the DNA TGTGCCTGGGGACAGACGGACTCACCCCTCCACTTT.

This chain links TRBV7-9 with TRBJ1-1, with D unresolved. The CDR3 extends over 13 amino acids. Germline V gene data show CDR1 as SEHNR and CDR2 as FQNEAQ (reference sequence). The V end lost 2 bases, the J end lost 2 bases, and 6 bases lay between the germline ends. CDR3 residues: CASSLSRNTEAFF. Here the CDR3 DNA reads TGTGCCAGCAGCTTAAGCAGAAACACTGAAGCTTTCTTT.

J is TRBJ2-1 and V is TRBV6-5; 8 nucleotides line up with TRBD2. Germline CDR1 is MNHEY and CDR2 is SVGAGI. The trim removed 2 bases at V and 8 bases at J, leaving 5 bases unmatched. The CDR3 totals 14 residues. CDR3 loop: CASSYNGGVDEQFF. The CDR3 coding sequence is TGTGCCAGCAGTTACAACGGGGGGGTCGATGAGCAGTTCTTC.

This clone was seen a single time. The CDR3 bases are TGCAGCGTTGAAACAGGCACAGATACGCAGTATTTT. Translation: CSVETGTDTQYF. The rearrangement links TRBV29-1 to TRBJ2-3; no firm D call. CDR1 is SQVTM, CDR2 ANQGSEA, per germline. Trimming pared 2 bases from V and 1 base from J, leaving 4 bases between. The CDR3 length is 12 residues.

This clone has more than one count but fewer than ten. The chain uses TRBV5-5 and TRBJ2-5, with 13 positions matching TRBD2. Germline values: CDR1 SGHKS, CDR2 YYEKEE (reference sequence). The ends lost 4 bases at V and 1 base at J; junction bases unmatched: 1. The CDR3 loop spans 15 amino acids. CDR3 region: CASSRLAGGQETQYF. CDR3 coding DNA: TGTGCCAGCAGCCGACTAGCGGGGGGCCAAGAGACCCAGTACTTC. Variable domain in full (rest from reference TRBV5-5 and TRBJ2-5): DAGVTQSPTHLIKTRGQQVTLRCSPISGHKSVSWYQQVLGQGPQFIFQYYEKEERGRGNFPDRFSARQFPNYSSELNVNALLLGDSALYLCASSRLAGGQETQYFGPGTRLLVL.

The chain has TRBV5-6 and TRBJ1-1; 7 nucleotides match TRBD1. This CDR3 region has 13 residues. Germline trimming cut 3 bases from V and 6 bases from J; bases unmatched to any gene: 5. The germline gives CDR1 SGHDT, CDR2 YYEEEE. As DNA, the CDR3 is TGTGCCAGCAGCTGGACAGGTACGCCTGAAGCTTTCTTT. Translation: CASSWTGTPEAFF.

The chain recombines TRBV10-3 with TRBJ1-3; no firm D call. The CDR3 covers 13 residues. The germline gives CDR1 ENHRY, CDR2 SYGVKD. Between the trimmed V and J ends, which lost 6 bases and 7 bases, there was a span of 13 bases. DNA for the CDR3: TGTGCCATCAGAGAGCCAAGTGGGAACACCATATATTTT. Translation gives CAIREPSGNTIYF.

CDR3 loop: CATSRVIRGGTKTQYF. CDR3 sequence (DNA): TGTGCCACCAGCAGAGTTATCCGAGGCGGGACAAAGACCCAGTACTTC. The chain links TRBV15 to TRBJ2-5, with D tentatively TRBD1 or TRBD2 (6 bases each). V was trimmed by 1 base and J by 6 bases, leaving 18 bases between them. The CDR3 is 16 amino acids. The germline V gene has CDR1 LNHNV and CDR2 YYDKDF (reference sequence).

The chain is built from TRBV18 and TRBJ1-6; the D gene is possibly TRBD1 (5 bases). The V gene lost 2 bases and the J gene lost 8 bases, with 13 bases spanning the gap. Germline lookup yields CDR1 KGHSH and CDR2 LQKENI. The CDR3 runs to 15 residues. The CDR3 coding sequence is TGTGCCAGCTCACCAGGGACCCCTGGACATTCACCCCTCCACTTT. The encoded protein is CASSPGTPGHSPLHF.

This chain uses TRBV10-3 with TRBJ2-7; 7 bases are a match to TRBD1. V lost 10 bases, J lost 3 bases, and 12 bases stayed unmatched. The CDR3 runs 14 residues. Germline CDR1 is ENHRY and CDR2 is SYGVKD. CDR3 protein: CATTPGQKNYEQYF. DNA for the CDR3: TGTGCCACTACCCCGGGACAGAAGAACTACGAGCAGTACTTC.

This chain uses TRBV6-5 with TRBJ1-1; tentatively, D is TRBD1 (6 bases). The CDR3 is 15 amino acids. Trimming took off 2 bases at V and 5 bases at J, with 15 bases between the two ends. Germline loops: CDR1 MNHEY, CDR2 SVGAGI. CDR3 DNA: TGTGCCAGCAGTTACGTCCGGGAGGGGGGTACTGAAGCTTTCTTT. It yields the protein CASSYVREGGTEAFF.

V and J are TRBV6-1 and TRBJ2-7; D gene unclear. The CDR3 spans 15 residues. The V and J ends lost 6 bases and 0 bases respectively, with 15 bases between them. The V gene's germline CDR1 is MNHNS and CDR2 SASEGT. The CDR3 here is CASSHLGASSYEQYF. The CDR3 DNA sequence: TGTGCCAGCAGCCACCTTGGAGCCAGCTCCTACGAGCAGTACTTC.

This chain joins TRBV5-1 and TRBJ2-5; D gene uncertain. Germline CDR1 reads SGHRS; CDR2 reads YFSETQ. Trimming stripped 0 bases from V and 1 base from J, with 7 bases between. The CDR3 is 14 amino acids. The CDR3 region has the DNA TGCGCCAGCAGCTTGGAACCCGGCCAAGAGACCCAGTACTTC. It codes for CASSLEPGQETQYF.

As DNA, the CDR3 is TGTGCCAGTAGTAGGGACAGTTATAATCAGCCCCAGCATTTT. Residues: CASSRDSYNQPQHF. V gene TRBV19 combines with J gene TRBJ1-5, with 7 bases matching TRBD1. In germline, CDR1 is LNHDA, CDR2 SQIVND (reference sequence). CDR3 length: 14 amino acids. The V segment lost 4 bases and the J segment 4 bases; nucleotides outside the gene matches: 4.

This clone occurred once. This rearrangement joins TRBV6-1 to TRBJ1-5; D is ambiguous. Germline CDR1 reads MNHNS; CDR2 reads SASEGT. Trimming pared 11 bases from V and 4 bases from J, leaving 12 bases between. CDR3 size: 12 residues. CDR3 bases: TGTGCCCACGCGGTAGTTAATCAGCCCCAGCATTTT. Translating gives CAHAVVNQPQHF.

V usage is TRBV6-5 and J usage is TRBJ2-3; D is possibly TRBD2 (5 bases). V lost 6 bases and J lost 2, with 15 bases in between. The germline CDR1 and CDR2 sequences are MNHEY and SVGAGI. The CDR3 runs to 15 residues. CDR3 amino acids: CASRGAAPSTDTQYF. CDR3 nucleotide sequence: TGTGCCAGCAGGGGAGCGGCCCCCTCCACAGATACGCAGTATTTT.